The clone carrying this TCR beta chain occurred many times. The antigen is undetermined. The data derive from a study of T cells in Graves' hyperthyroidism and ophthalmopathy. Patients having uncontrolled infection, another autoimmune disease, pregnancy or lactation were not included. The germline V gene has CDR1 SGHTA and CDR2 FQGNSA. The V segment lost 2 bases and the J segment 3 bases; nucleotides outside the gene matches: 7. This CDR3 comprises 16 residues. Study results and caveats: In blood, most of the thyroid clonotypes expanded above 0.001 were also present.

From RNA transcripts, TCR beta CDR3 regions were amplified. First-round RT-PCR targeting the TCR CDR3 was performed with the HTBI primer set. One entry per CDR3 protein, called by TCRdb with MiXCR from the multiplex PCR reads. The table records hundreds of thousands of distinct CDR3 sequences, under 15% of them present only once. Material for sequencing was blood. V is TRBV7-2 and J is TRBJ2-5, with 9 bases fitting TRBD2. The TCR was taken from a woman in her 40s with Graves' ophthalmopathy. As DNA, the CDR3 is TGTGCCAGCAGCTTACCTAGCGGGATGGTTGAAGAGACCCAGTACTTC. This codes for CASSLPSGMVEETQYF.